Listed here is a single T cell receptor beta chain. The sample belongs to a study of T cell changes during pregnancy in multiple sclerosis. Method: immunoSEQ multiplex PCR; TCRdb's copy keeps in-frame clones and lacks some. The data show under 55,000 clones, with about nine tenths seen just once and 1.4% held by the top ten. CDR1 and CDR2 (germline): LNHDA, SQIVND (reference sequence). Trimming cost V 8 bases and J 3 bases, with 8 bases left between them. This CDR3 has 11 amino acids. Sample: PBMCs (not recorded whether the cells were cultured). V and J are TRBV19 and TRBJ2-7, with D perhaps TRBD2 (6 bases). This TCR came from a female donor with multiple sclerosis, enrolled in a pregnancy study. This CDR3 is CASDSGYEQYF. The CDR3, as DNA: TGTGCCAGTGATAGCGGCTACGAGCAGTACTTC.